The 22 T cell receptor beta chains below all came from one sample that was sequenced in a study of T cell responses to AZD1222 COVID-19 vaccine. TCRdb keeps only in-frame clones here, not all; method: immunoSEQ multiplex PCR. The sample shows 100,000 to 150,000 clones, 90% of them seen only once. The material was peripheral blood, obtained on day 0 of MenACWY control vaccination. These receptors all come from an adult in good health.

This clone was seen only once. This rearrangement joins TRBV18 to TRBJ1-2; 10 bases agree with TRBD1. The CDR3 has 13 residues. Germline-derived CDR1 and CDR2 are KGHSH and LQKENI. Germline trimming cut 4 bases from V and 8 bases from J; bases unmatched to any gene: 4. The CDR3: CASSQGQGYGYTF. Written as DNA, the CDR3 is TGTGCCAGCTCACAGGGACAGGGGTACGGCTACACCTTC. Full variable domain (rest looked up from reference TRBV18 and TRBJ1-2): NAGVMQNPRHLVRRRGQEARLRCSPMKGHSHVYWYRQLPEEGLKFMVYLQKENIIDESGMPKERFSAEFPKEGPSILRIQQVVRGDSAAYFCASSQGQGYGYTFGSGTRLTVV.

The chain is built from TRBV12-3 or TRBV12-4 and TRBJ2-1; 8 positions agree with TRBD2. Losses at the gene ends were 1 base for V and 9 bases for J; bases not matched to a gene: 2. This CDR3 comprises 13 residues. The CDR3 loop reads CASSLVAGTEQFF. In DNA, the CDR3 is TGTGCCAGCAGTTTAGTAGCGGGGACTGAGCAGTTCTTC.

The V gene is TRBV18, the J gene TRBJ2-3; D is uncertain. From germline, CDR1 is KGHSH and CDR2 LQKENI. This CDR3 has 12 amino acids. V was clipped by 3 bases and J by 4 bases, with 5 bases between them. The CDR3 DNA reads TGTGCCAGCTCACCCTTGGCAGATACGCAGTATTTT. It is translated as CASSPLADTQYF.

This clone was detected only a few times. The chain recombines TRBV4-3 with TRBJ2-2, with D tentatively TRBD2 (5 bases). The CDR3 consists of 13 residues. Germline values: CDR1 LGHNA, CDR2 YSLEER. Trimming took off 4 bases at V and 7 bases at J, with 10 bases between the two ends. CDR3 nucleotide sequence: TGCGCCAGCAGCCCTCGGGGTGACGGGGAGCTGTTTTTT. This sequence encodes CASSPRGDGELFF.

In its sample, this clone was seen a few times. DNA of the CDR3: TGTGCCAGCAGCCCGATTCAGGGGGCGTCCGGCTACACCTTC. This gives the protein CASSPIQGASGYTF. The chain is built from TRBV11-2 and TRBJ1-2; 8 nucleotides agree with TRBD1. The CDR3 loop spans 14 amino acids. V shed 5 bases and J 8 bases; nucleotides not matched to a gene: 10. From germline, CDR1 is SGHAT and CDR2 FQNNGV.

The J gene is TRBJ2-1, the V gene TRBV5-6, with 13 nucleotides matching TRBD2. There are 16 residues in the CDR3. Germline trimming cut 2 bases from V and 5 bases from J; bases unmatched to any gene: 4. Looked up from germline, CDR1 is SGHDT and CDR2 is YYEEEE. The CDR3 spells CASSFGLAGANNEQFF. Written as DNA, the CDR3 is TGTGCCAGCAGCTTTGGACTAGCGGGGGCCAACAATGAGCAGTTCTTC.

The chain links TRBV11-2 to TRBJ2-2, with 8 bases lining up with TRBD2. This CDR3 spans 18 amino acids. The V gene's germline CDR1 is SGHAT and CDR2 FQNNGV. The V and J ends lost 7 bases and 0 bases, in that order; junction bases with no gene match: 13. The chain's CDR3 is CASTPRPSGFANTGELFF. The CDR3 DNA reads TGTGCCAGCACCCCCCGACCTAGCGGGTTCGCGAACACCGGGGAGCTGTTTTTT.

The table lists this clone with a count of one. The chain has TRBV11-2 and TRBJ2-7; no firm D call. Trimming removed 2 bases from V and 0 bases from J, with 5 bases in between. Germline CDR1 is SGHAT and CDR2 is FQNNGV. This CDR3 spans 13 amino acids. Written as DNA, the CDR3 is TGTGCCAGCAGCTTATGGAGCTCCTACGAGCAGTACTTC. It translates to CASSLWSSYEQYF.

This chain uses TRBV10-3 with TRBJ2-1; D might be TRBD2 (5 bases). The germline V gene has CDR1 ENHRY and CDR2 SYGVKD. V was pared by 4 bases and J by 0 bases, with 10 bases between. The CDR3 totals 15 residues. CDR3 in amino acids: CAISGAESSYNEQFF. CDR3 bases: TGTGCCATCAGTGGAGCGGAGAGCTCCTACAATGAGCAGTTCTTC.

The rearrangement links TRBV6-5 to TRBJ1-2; 12 bases map to TRBD1. CDR1 MNHEY and CDR2 SVGAGI come from the germline V gene. The CDR3 is 13 residues long. V lost 5 bases, J lost 11 bases, and 6 bases stayed unmatched. CDR3 loop: CASSQGQGARYTF. The CDR3 DNA reads as TGTGCCAGCAGTCAGGGACAGGGGGCGAGGTACACCTTC.

This clone appeared once. The chain carries TRBV7-2 and TRBJ2-2, with 7 nucleotides matching TRBD1. Germline CDR1 is SGHTA and CDR2 is FQGNSA. CDR3 length: 15 residues. J gave up 4 bases and V 0 bases, and 2 bases lay outside the gene matches. The CDR3 sequence: CASSLAGQTTGELFF. Written as DNA, the CDR3 is TGTGCCAGCAGCTTAGCGGGACAGACCACCGGGGAGCTGTTTTTT.

The rearrangement joins TRBV28 to TRBJ1-1; the match to TRBD1 covers 9 bases. V trimming: 3 bases; J trimming: 5 bases; junction bases outside the gene matches: 13. Germline assignment: CDR1 MDHEN and CDR2 SYDVKM. This CDR3 has 17 residues. This CDR3 reads CASSFRRDRAIGTEAFF. As DNA, the CDR3 is TGTGCCAGCAGTTTTCGGCGGGACAGGGCAATCGGGACTGAAGCTTTCTTT.

This clone was seen once. The CDR3 DNA reads TGTGCCAGCAGTTTATCCCTGACTAGCGGGAGGGCCAATGAGCAGTTCTTC. As protein: CASSLSLTSGRANEQFF. The gene calls are TRBV28 and TRBJ2-1; 14 bases align to TRBD2. The CDR3 is 17 residues long. Germline V gives CDR1 MDHEN, CDR2 SYDVKM. With 1 base clipped from V and 6 bases from J, the junction kept 5 bases outside the gene matches.

The chain has TRBV5-1 and TRBJ1-2; D is unclear. There are 16 residues in the CDR3. V lost 3 bases, J lost 0 bases, and 15 bases lay in between. Germline CDR1 SGHRS, CDR2 YFSETQ. CDR3 sequence reads: CASSSGVKKANYGYTF. Here the CDR3 DNA reads TGCGCCAGCAGCTCCGGTGTTAAAAAAGCTAACTATGGCTACACCTTC.

The genes are TRBV7-8 and TRBJ2-7, with D perhaps being TRBD1 or TRBD2 (5 bases each). This CDR3 has 13 residues. V was clipped by 3 bases and J by 0 bases, with 6 bases between them. From germline, CDR1 is SGHVS and CDR2 FQNEAQ. The CDR3 reads CASSLGVSYEQYV. Written as DNA, the CDR3 is TGTGCCAGCAGCTTGGGGGTCTCCTACGAGCAGTACGTC.

The rearrangement links TRBV7-9 to TRBJ2-5; D ambiguous. Germline V CDR1 and CDR2: SEHNR, FQNEAQ (reference sequence). CDR3 length: 12 residues. The V gene lost 5 bases and the J gene lost 10 bases, with 14 bases spanning the gap. The chain's CDR3 is CASSPAPDSQYF. The CDR3 DNA reads as TGTGCCAGCAGCCCAGCTCCTGATAGCCAGTACTTC.

The rearrangement uses TRBV27 and TRBJ2-2, with D possibly matching TRBD1 (6 bases). This CDR3 has 15 residues. V lost 6 bases to trimming and J lost 2 bases, with 13 bases between them. Looked up from germline, CDR1 is MNHEY and CDR2 is SMNVEV (reference sequence). The CDR3 sequence: CASSLRQANTGELFF. The CDR3 DNA reads as TGTGCCAGCAGCCTACGACAGGCAAACACCGGGGAGCTGTTTTTT.

The chain couples TRBV5-4 to TRBJ2-2; D is unresolved. Per germline, CDR1 SGHNT and CDR2 YYREEE (reference sequence). V gave up 0 bases and J gave up 1 base, with 10 bases separating them. The CDR3 runs 16 residues. The CDR3: CASSLVPDLNTGELFF. In DNA form, the CDR3 reads TGTGCCAGCAGCTTGGTTCCAGACTTGAACACCGGGGAGCTGTTTTTT.

V usage is TRBV6-5 and J usage is TRBJ1-5; perhaps TRBD1 as D (5 bases). V shed 8 bases and J shed 3 bases, with 8 bases lying between them. The CDR3 has 12 amino acids. CDR1 and CDR2 (germline): MNHEY, SVGAGI. The CDR3 DNA follows: TGTGCCAGCCGGGACTCCAATCAGCCCCAGCATTTT. Translation gives CASRDSNQPQHF.

Comment on this clone: The sample holds other DNA sequences that translate to the same CDR3. The chain joins TRBV19 to TRBJ2-2; unclear D gene. Germline V gene sequence: CDR1 LNHDA, CDR2 SQIVND (reference sequence). The CDR3 has 13 residues. V was clipped by 2 bases and J by 5 bases, with 6 bases between them. CDR3 in amino acids: CASSILDTGELFF. The CDR3 region has the DNA TGTGCCAGTAGTATACTGGATACCGGGGAGCTGTTTTTT.

CDR3 in DNA: TGTGCCAGCAGTGAAGGAGGGGATCAGAACACCGGGGAGCTGTTTTTT. Translated: CASSEGGDQNTGELFF. V and J are TRBV6-1 and TRBJ2-2; TRBD1 or TRBD2 may be the D gene (5 bases each). The CDR3 length is 16 residues. CDR1 MNHNS and CDR2 SASEGT come from the germline V gene. Trimming shortened V by 1 base and J by 1 base, and 10 bases separated the two germline ends.

This chain connects TRBV28 to TRBJ2-1; D remains unclear. The CDR3 loop spans 14 amino acids. V was trimmed by 6 bases and J by 0 bases, leaving 9 bases between them. Germline values: CDR1 MDHEN, CDR2 SYDVKM. CDR3 nucleotide sequence: TGTGCCAGCAGCCGACTCCGCTCCTACAATGAGCAGTTCTTC. Translating it yields CASSRLRSYNEQFF. Using reference TRBV28 and TRBJ2-1 for the parts outside the CDR3, the full variable domain is DVKVTQSSRYLVKRTGEKVFLECVQDMDHENMFWYRQDPGLGLRLIYFSYDVKMKEKGDIPEGYSVSREKKERFSLILESASTNQTSMYLCASSRLRSYNEQFFGPGTRLTVL.